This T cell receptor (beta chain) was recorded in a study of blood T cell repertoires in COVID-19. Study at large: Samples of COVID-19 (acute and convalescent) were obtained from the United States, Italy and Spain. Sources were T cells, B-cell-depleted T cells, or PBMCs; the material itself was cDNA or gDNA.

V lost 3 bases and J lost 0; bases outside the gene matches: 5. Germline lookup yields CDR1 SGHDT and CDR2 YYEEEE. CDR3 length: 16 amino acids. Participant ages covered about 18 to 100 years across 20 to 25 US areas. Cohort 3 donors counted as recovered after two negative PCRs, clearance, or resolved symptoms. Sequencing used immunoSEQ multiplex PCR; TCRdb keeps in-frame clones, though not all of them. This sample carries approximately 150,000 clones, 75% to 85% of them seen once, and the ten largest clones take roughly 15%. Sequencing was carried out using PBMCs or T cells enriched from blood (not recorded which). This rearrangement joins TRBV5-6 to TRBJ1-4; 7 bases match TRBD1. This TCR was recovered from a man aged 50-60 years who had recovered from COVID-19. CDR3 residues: CASSYRTGSTNEKLFF. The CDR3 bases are TGTGCCAGCAGCTACCGGACAGGCTCAACTAATGAAAAACTGTTTTTT.